This entry describes one T cell receptor beta chain. The data belong to a study of blood T cell repertoires in COVID-19. Whole-study context: The United States, Italy and Spain were the sources of the acute and convalescent COVID-19 samples. The analysed material was cDNA or gDNA that came from T cells, B-cell-depleted T cells, or PBMCs.

Some clones are missing from TCRdb's copy, which holds only in-frame ones; the method was immunoSEQ multiplex PCR. The table records fewer than 250,000 clones, around 83% of them present only once. Individuals aged roughly 18 to 95 years were recruited from about two dozen US areas. Each exposed participant met a COVID-19 case in the 2 weeks preceding study entry. The CDR3 is 19 amino acids. Per germline, CDR1 WNHNN and CDR2 SYGVQD (reference sequence). V was clipped by 7 bases and J by 1 base; unmatched bases: 17. This clonotype was sampled from a woman aged 25-40 years who had been exposed to COVID-19. V usage is TRBV10-1 and J usage is TRBJ2-2, with 8 bases aligning to TRBD2. Sequenced sample: PBMCs or T cells enriched from blood (not recorded which). The chain's CDR3 is CASTNQIRLAGGNTGELFF. CDR3 coding DNA: TGCGCCAGCACGAACCAGATCAGGCTCGCGGGGGGGAACACCGGGGAGCTGTTTTTT.